This TCR beta chain was profiled in a study of blood T cell repertoires in COVID-19. Measured with immunoSEQ multiplex PCR; TCRdb has only the in-frame clones, and not every one. This table has over 150,000 clones, 65% to 85% appearing once. Trimming cost V 7 bases and J 3 bases; bases outside gene matches: 8. CDR3 length equals 16 residues. Per germline, CDR1 LNHDA and CDR2 SQIVND (reference sequence). This clone was recorded only once. This sequence originates from a man in his forties who had recovered from COVID-19. The V gene is TRBV19, the J gene TRBJ1-6, with 8 bases identical to TRBD1. Sequenced: PBMCs or T cells enriched from blood (not recorded which). This CDR3 is CASNLQGTGYNSPLHF. CDR3 bases: TGTGCCAGTAATTTGCAAGGGACAGGCTATAATTCACCCCTCCACTTT.